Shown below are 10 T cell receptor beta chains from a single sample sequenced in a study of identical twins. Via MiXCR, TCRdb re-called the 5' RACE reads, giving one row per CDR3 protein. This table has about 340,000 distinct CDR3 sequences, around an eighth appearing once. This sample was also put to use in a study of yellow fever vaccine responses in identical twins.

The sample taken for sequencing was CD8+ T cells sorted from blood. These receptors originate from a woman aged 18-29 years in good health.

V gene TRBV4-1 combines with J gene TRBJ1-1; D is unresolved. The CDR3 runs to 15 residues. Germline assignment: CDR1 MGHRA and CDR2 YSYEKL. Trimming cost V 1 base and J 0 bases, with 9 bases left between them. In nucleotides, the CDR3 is TGCGCCAGCAGCCAAGGGCAGAGCATGAACACTGAAGCTTTCTTT. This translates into CASSQGQSMNTEAFF.

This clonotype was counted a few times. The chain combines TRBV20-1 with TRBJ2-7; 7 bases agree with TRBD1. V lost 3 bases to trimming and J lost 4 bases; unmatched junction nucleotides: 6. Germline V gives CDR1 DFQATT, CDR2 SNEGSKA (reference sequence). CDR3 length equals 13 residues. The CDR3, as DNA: TGCAGTGCTAGGGGGACAGACCCTTACGAGCAGTACGTC. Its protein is CSARGTDPYEQYV.

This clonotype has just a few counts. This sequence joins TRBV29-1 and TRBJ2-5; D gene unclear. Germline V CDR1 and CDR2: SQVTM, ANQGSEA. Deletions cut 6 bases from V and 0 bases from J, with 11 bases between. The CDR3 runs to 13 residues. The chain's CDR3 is CSVPGLYQETQYF. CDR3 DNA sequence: TGCAGCGTCCCCGGCCTGTACCAAGAGACCCAGTACTTC.

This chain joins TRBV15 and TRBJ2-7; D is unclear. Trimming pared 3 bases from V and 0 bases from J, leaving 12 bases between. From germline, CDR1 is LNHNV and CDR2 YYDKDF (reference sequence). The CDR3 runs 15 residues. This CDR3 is CATSSTLISSYEQYF. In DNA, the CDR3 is TGTGCCACCAGCAGTACCCTGATTAGCTCCTACGAGCAGTACTTC.

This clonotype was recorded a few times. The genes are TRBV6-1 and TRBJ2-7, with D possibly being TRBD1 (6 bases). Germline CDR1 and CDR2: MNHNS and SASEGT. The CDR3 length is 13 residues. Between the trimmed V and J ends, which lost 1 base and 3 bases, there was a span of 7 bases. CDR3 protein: CASSEDRDYEQYV. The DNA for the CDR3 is TGTGCCAGCAGTGAAGACAGGGACTACGAGCAGTACGTC.

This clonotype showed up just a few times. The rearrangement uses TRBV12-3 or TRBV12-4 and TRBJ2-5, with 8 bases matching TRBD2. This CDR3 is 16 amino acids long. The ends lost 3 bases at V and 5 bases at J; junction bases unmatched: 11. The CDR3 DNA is TGTGCCAGCAGTTTTGTAGCGGGGCATCCCCAGGAGACCCAGTACTTC. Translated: CASSFVAGHPQETQYF.

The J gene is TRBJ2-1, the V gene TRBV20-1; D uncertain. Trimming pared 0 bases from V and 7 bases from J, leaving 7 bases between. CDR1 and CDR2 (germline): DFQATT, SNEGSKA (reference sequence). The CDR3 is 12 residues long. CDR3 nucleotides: TGCAGTGCTAGAGATTCCCGGAATGAGCAGTTCTTC. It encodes CSARDSRNEQFF.

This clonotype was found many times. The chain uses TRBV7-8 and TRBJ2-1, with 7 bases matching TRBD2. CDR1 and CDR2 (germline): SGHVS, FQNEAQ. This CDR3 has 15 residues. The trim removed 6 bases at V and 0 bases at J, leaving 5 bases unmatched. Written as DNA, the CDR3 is TGTGCCAGCAGTCGGACTAGGGGCTCCTACAATGAGCAGTTCTTC. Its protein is CASSRTRGSYNEQFF. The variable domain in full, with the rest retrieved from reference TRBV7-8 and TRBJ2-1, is GAGVSQSPRYKVAKRGQDVALRCDPISGHVSLFWYQQALGQGPEFLTYFQNEAQLDKSGLPSDRFFAERPEGSVSTLKIQRTQQEDSAVYLCASSRTRGSYNEQFFGPGTRLTVL.

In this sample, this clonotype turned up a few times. CDR3 sequence (DNA): TGTGCCACCAGCAGAGACGGGGGCAGGGAGGTGCAGTTCTTC. Amino acids: CATSRDGGREVQFF. This chain joins TRBV15 and TRBJ2-1; D tentatively reads TRBD1 or TRBD2 (6 bases each). The CDR3 contains 14 residues. Between the trimmed V and J ends, which lost 0 bases and 12 bases, there was a span of 15 bases. Germline CDR1 reads LNHNV; CDR2 reads YYDKDF (reference sequence).

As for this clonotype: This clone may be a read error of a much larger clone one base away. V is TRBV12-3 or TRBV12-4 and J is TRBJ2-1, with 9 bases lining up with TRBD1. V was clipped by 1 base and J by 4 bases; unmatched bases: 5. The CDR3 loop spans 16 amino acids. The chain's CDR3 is CASSLVQGANYNEQFF. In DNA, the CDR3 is TGTGCCAGCAGTTTAGTACAGGGGGCCAATTACAATGAGCAGTTCTTC.